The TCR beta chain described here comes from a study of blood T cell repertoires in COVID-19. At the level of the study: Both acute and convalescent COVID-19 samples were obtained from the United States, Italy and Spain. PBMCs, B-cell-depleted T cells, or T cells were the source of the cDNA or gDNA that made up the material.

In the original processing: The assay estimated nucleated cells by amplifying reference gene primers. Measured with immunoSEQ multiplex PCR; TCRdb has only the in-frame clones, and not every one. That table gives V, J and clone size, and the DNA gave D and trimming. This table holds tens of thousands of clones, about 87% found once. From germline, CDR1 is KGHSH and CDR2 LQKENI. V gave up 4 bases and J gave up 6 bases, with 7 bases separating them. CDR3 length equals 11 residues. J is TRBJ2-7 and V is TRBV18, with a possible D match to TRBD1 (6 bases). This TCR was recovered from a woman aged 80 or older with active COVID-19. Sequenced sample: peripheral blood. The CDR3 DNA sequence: TGTGCCAGCTCACTGGGGGCCGAGCAGTACTTC. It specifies CASSLGAEQYF.